This T cell receptor beta chain was observed in a study of blood T cell repertoires in COVID-19. Overall study context: Samples taken during acute and convalescent COVID-19 were collected in the United States, Italy and Spain.

Residents of 24 US areas, aged about 18 to 89 years, made up the participants. As processed by the authors: Amplification from reference gene primers served as the basis for estimated nucleated cell counts. The table came from immunoSEQ multiplex PCR; TCRdb's copy has only in-frame clones and leaves some out. V and J calls and clone size are as listed in that table; D and trimming were resolved from the DNA. The sample records 200,000 to 300,000 clones, just under 90% being singletons. Material for sequencing was PBMCs or T cells enriched from blood (not recorded which). The origin of this receptor is a woman under 40 with acute COVID-19.

The CDR3 here is CASSLNAGHTQYF. The CDR3 bases are TGCGCCAGCAGCTTGAACGCGGGCCATACGCAGTATTTT. The gene calls are TRBV5-1 and TRBJ2-3; D may be TRBD2 (5 bases). Trimming left V 1 base short and J 7 bases short, with 10 bases between. CDR1 is SGHRS, CDR2 YFSETQ, per germline. The CDR3 has 13 residues.